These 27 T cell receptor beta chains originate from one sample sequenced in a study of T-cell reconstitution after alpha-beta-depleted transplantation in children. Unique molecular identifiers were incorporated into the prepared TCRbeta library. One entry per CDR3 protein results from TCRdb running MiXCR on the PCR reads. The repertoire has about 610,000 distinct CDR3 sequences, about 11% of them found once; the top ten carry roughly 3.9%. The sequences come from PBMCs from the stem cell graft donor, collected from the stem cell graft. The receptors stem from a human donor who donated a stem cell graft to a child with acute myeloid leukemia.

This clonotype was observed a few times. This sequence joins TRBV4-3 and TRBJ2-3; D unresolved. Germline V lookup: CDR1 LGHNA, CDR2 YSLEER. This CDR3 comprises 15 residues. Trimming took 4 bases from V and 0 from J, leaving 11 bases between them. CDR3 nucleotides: TGCGCCAGCAGCCTACTTTTTTCTAGCACAGATACGCAGTATTTT. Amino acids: CASSLLFSSTDTQYF.

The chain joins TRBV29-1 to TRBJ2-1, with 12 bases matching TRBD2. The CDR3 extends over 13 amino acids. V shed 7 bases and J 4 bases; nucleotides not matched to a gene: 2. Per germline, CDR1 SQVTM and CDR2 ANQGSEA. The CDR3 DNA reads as TGCAGCGGTGGGACTAGCGGGTACAATGAGCAGTTCTTC. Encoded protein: CSGGTSGYNEQFF.

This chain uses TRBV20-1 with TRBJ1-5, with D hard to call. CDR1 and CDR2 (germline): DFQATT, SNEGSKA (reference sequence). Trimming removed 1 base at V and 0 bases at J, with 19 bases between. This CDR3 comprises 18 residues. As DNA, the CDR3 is TGCAGTGCTAGAGCCGCAGGCCCTCTCTTCTATAGCAATCAGCCCCAGCATTTT. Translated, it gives CSARAAGPLFYSNQPQHF.

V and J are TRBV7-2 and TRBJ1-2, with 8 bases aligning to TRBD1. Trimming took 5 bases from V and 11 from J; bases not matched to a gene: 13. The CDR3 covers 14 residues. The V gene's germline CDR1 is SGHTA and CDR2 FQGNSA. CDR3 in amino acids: CASSLPGGQAFYTF. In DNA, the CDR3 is TGTGCCAGCAGCCTACCCGGGGGACAGGCTTTTTACACCTTC.

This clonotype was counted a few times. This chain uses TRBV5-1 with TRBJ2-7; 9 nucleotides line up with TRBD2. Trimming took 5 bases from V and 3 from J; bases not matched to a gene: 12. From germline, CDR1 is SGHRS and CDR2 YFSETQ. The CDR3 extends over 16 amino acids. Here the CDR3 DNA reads TGCGCCAGCAGGGGACCCGGGATAGCGGGAGTCTACGAGCAGTACTTC. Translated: CASRGPGIAGVYEQYF.

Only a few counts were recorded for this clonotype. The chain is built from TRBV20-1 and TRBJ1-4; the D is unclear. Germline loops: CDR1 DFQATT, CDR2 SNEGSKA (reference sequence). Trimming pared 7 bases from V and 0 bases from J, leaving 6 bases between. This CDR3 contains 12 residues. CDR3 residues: CSVAPTNEKLFF. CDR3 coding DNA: TGCAGTGTGGCACCAACTAATGAAAAACTGTTTTTT.

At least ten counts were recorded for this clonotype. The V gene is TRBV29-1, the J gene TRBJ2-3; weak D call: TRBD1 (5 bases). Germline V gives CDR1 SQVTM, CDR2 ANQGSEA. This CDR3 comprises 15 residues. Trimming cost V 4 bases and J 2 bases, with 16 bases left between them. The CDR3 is CSVGETDHPTDTQYF. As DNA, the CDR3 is TGCAGCGTTGGTGAGACAGATCACCCCACAGATACGCAGTATTTT.

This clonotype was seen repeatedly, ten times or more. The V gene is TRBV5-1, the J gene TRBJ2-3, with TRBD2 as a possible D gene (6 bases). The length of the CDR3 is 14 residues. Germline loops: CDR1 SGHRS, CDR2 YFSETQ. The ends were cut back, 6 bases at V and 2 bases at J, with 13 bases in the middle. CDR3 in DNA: TGCGCCAGCAACCAAGGACTAACCACAGATACGCAGTATTTT. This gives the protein CASNQGLTTDTQYF.

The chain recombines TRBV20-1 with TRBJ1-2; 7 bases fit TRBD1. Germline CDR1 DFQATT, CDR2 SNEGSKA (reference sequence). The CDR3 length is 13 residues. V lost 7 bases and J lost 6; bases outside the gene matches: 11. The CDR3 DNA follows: TGCAGTGTTCCGGACAGGCTTGGGCATGGCTACACCTTC. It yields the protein CSVPDRLGHGYTF.

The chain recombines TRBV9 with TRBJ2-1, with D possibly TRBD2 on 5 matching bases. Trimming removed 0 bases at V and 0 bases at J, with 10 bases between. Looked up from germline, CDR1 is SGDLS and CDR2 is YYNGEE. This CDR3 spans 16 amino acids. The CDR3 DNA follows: TGTGCCAGCAGCGTAGACTTTGGGAGCTCCTACAATGAGCAGTTCTTC. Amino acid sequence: CASSVDFGSSYNEQFF.

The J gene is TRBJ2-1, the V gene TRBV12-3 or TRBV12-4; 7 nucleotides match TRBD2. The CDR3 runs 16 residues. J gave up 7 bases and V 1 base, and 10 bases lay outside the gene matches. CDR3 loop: CASSLGVQREGNEQFF. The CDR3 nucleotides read TGTGCCAGCAGTTTAGGGGTCCAGCGGGAAGGGAATGAGCAGTTCTTC.

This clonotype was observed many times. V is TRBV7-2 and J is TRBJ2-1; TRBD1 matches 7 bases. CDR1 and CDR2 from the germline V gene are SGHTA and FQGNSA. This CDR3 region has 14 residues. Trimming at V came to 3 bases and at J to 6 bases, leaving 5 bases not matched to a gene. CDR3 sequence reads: CASSFRQGGNEQFF. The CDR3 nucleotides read TGTGCCAGCAGCTTTAGACAGGGTGGCAATGAGCAGTTCTTC.

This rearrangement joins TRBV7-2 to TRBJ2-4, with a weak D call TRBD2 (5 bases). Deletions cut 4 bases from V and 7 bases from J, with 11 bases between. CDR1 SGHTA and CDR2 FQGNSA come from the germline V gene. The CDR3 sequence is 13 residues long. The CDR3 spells CASSWLRGNIQYF. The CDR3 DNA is TGTGCCAGCAGCTGGCTTCGAGGGAACATTCAGTACTTC.

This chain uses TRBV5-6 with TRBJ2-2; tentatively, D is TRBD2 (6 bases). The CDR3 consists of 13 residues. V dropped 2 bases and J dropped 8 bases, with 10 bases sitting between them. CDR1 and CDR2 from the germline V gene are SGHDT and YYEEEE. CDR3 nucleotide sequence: TGTGCCAGCAGCTTTAGCGGTCCGGGGGAGCTGTTTTTT. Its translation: CASSFSGPGELFF.

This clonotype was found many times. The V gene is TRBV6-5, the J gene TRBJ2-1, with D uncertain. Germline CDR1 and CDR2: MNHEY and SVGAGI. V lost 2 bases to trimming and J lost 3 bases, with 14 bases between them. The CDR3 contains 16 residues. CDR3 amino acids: CASSYPEKPDYNEQFF. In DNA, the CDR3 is TGTGCCAGCAGTTACCCTGAGAAACCTGACTACAATGAGCAGTTCTTC.

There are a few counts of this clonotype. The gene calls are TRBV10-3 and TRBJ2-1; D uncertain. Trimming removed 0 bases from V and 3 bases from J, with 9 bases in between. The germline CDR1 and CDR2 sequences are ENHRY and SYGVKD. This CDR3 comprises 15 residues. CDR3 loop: CAISESPTDYNEQFF. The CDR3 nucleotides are TGTGCCATCAGTGAGTCCCCCACTGACTACAATGAGCAGTTCTTC.

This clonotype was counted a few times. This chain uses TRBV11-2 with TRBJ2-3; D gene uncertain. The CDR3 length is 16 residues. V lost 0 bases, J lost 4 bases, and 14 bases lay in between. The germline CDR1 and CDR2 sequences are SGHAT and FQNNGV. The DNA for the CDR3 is TGTGCCAGCAGCTTAGATCCAGTCTCTCCCCCAGATACGCAGTATTTT. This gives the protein CASSLDPVSPPDTQYF.

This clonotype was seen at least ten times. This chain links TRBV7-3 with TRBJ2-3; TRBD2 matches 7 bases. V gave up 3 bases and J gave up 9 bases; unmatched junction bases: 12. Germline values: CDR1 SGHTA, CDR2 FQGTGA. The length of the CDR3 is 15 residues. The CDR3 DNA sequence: TGTGCCAGCAGCTTTTCTAGCGGTACTGAGTGGACGCAGTATTTT. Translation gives CASSFSSGTEWTQYF.

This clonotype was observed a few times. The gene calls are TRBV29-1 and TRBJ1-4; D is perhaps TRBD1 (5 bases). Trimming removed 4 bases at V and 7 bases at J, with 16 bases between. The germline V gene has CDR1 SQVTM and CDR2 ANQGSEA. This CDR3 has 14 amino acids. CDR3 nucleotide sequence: TGCAGCGTTGGCTCAGGGAGGTGGGGTGAAAAACTGTTTTTT. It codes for CSVGSGRWGEKLFF.

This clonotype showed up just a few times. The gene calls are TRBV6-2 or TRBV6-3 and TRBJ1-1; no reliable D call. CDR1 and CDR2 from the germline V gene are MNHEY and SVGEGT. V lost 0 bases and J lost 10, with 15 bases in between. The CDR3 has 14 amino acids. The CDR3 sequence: CASSYSGLTMRAFF. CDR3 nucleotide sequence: TGTGCCAGCAGTTACTCTGGGCTGACCATGCGAGCTTTCTTT.

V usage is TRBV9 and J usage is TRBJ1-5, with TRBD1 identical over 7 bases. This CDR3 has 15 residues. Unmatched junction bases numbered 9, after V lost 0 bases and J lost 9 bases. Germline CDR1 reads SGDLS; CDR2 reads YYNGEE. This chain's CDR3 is CASSVDWQGDSPQHF. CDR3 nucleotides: TGTGCCAGCAGCGTAGATTGGCAGGGGGATTCGCCCCAGCATTTT.

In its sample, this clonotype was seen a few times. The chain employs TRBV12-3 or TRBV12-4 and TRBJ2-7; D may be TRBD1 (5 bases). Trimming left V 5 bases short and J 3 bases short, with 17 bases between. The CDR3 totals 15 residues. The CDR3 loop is CASSPRQGRNYEQYF. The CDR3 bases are TGTGCCAGCAGTCCCCGCCAGGGTAGAAACTACGAGCAGTACTTC.

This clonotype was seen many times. DNA for the CDR3: TGTGCCAGCAGTCAGACAGGCAATGAGCAGTTCTTC. Its translation: CASSQTGNEQFF. V gene TRBV27 combines with J gene TRBJ2-1, with a tentative D call TRBD1 (6 bases). Germline V gene sequence: CDR1 MNHEY, CDR2 SMNVEV (reference sequence). V was cut by 5 bases and J by 6 bases, with 8 bases left in between. The CDR3 sequence is 12 residues long.

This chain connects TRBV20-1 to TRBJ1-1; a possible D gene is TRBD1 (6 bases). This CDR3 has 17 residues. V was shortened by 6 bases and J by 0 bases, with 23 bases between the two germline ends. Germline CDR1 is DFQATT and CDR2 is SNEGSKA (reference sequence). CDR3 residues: CSAQENRVGRVNTEAFF. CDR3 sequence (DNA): TGCAGTGCCCAAGAAAACAGGGTAGGGAGAGTGAACACTGAAGCTTTCTTT.

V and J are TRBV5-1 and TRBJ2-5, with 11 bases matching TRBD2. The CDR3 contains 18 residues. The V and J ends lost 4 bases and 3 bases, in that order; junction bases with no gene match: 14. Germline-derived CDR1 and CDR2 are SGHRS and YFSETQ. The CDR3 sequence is CASSRNQPLAGGKETQYF. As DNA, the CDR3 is TGCGCCAGCAGCCGGAACCAACCCTTAGCGGGAGGGAAAGAGACCCAGTACTTC. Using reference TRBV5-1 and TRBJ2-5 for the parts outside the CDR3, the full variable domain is KAGVTQTPRYLIKTRGQQVTLSCSPISGHRSVSWYQQTPGQGLQFLFEYFSETQRNKGNFPGRFSGRQFSNSRSEMNVSTLELGDSALYLCASSRNQPLAGGKETQYFGPGTRLLVL.

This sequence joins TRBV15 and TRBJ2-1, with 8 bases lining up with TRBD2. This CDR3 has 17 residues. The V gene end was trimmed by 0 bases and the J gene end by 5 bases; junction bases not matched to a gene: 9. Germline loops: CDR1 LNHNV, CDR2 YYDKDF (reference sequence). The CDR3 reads CATSRDFLGGRNNEQFF. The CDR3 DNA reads TGTGCCACCAGCAGAGACTTCTTGGGCGGGAGGAACAATGAGCAGTTCTTC.

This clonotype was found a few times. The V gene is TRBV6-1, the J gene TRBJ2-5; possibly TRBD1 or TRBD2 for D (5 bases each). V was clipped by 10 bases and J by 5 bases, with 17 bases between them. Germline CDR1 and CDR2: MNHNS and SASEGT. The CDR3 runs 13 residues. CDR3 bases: TGTGCCACATGCCGGGACCCAGAGGAGACCCAGTACTTC. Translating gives CATCRDPEETQYF.